The 31 T cell receptor beta chains below all came from one sample that was sequenced in a study of regulatory T cells in long-lasting Graves disease. Time point noted: persistent/refractory GD, antithyroid drugs over 5 years with positive TRAb. Researchers made the TCR library from RNA that was extracted from PBMCs. In building TCR beta libraries, iRepertoire HTBI primers were used together with Arm-PCR of CDR3 regions. TCRdb reprocessed the multiplex PCR reads via MiXCR and lists one record per CDR3 protein. The table shows roughly 450,000 distinct CDR3 sequences, with more than 20% occurring only once. The material sequenced was peripheral blood mononuclear cells (PBMCs), taken when the disease was refractory, from a patient treated with antithyroid drugs. The receptors were sampled from a female donor with Graves disease.

This clonotype was seen a few times. The chain carries TRBV7-9 and TRBJ1-1, with D unclear. Per the germline V gene, CDR1 is SEHNR and CDR2 is FQNEAQ (reference sequence). The ends were cut back, 1 base at V and 0 bases at J, with 9 bases in the middle. The CDR3 has 15 amino acids. As DNA, the CDR3 is TGTGCCAGCAGCTTAGTGGAACAGCTGAACACTGAAGCTTTCTTT. Protein: CASSLVEQLNTEAFF.

This clonotype came up many times. The chain carries TRBV6-1 and TRBJ1-1, with TRBD1 as a possible D gene (6 bases). V was shortened by 10 bases and J by 0 bases, with 12 bases between the two germline ends. CDR3 size: 13 residues. The germline CDR1 and CDR2 sequences are MNHNS and SASEGT. The CDR3 DNA reads as TGTGCCATCTTGACAGGCATGAACACTGAAGCTTTCTTT. Translating it yields CAILTGMNTEAFF.

This clonotype was observed a few times. The chain combines TRBV15 with TRBJ1-1, with D uncertain. Trimming stripped 4 bases from V and 4 bases from J, with 19 bases between. Germline values: CDR1 LNHNV, CDR2 YYDKDF (reference sequence). The CDR3 runs to 16 residues. The CDR3 nucleotides read TGTGCCACCAGCACCTCCGGGGTAGCCCTCTTCACTGAAGCTTTCTTT. Its translation is CATSTSGVALFTEAFF.

This clonotype was counted only a few times. V and J are TRBV27 and TRBJ1-5, with a possible D match to TRBD1 (5 bases). Germline CDR1 reads MNHEY; CDR2 reads SMNVEV (reference sequence). Trimming took 3 bases from V and 9 from J, leaving 9 bases between them. The length of the CDR3 is 12 residues. This chain's CDR3 is CASSFAGGPQHF. CDR3 nucleotide sequence: TGTGCCAGCAGTTTTGCCGGGGGGCCCCAGCATTTT.

This clonotype was seen a few times. This sequence joins TRBV11-1 and TRBJ2-7, with TRBD2 identical over 12 bases. CDR1 and CDR2 (germline): SGHAT, FQDESV (reference sequence). The CDR3 consists of 15 residues. V lost 1 base and J lost 6; bases outside the gene matches: 4. DNA for the CDR3: TGTGCCAGCAGCTTAGGGACTAGCGGGAATCCCGAGCAGTACTTC. Its translation: CASSLGTSGNPEQYF.

This clonotype was counted between two and nine times. An end of the junction does not agree with germline; a read error may underlie this. The CDR3: CAWSLGVSSAF. The CDR3 DNA follows: TGTGCCTGGAGTCTAGGGGTTTCCTCCGCCTTC. The chain joins TRBV30 to TRBJ2-7; a weak D match, TRBD1 (5 bases). The length of the CDR3 is 11 residues. Germline V CDR1 and CDR2: GTSNPN, SVGIG (reference sequence).

This clonotype was detected many times. The chain is built from TRBV20-1 and TRBJ2-7; 7 nucleotides match TRBD2. V shed 3 bases, J shed 7 bases, and the junction held 15 bases outside the gene matches. Germline CDR1 and CDR2: DFQATT and SNEGSKA (reference sequence). The CDR3 covers 15 residues. CDR3 bases: TGCAGTGCTAGGGGAGGGCTTCCCCACATGGGAGAGCAGTACTTC. It translates to CSARGGLPHMGEQYF.

At least ten counts were recorded for this clonotype. The rearrangement links TRBV2 to TRBJ2-7, with D perhaps TRBD2 (5 bases). The V and J ends lost 4 bases and 7 bases respectively, with 11 bases between them. The CDR3 has 12 residues. The germline gives CDR1 SNHLY, CDR2 FYNNEI. The CDR3 spells CASSVRTGEQYF. The CDR3 region has the DNA TGTGCCAGCAGTGTTCGGACGGGAGAGCAGTACTTC.

This clonotype was seen ten or more times. The J gene is TRBJ1-1, the V gene TRBV5-6, with a tentative D call TRBD1 (5 bases). CDR1 and CDR2 from the germline V gene are SGHDT and YYEEEE. The CDR3 contains 13 residues. Trimming removed 2 bases from V and 4 bases from J, with 9 bases in between. The CDR3 DNA is TGTGCCAGCAGCTTCAGGGAGGGCACTGAAGCTTTCTTT. It translates to CASSFREGTEAFF. Full variable domain (outside the CDR3, taken from reference TRBV5-6 and TRBJ1-1): DAGVTQSPTHLIKTRGQQVTLRCSPKSGHDTVSWYQQALGQGPQFIFQYYEEEERQRGNFPDRFSGHQFPNYSSELNVNALLLGDSALYLCASSFREGTEAFFGQGTRLTVV.

This chain uses TRBV28 with TRBJ2-2, with 12 bases matching TRBD1. With V trimmed by 3 bases and J by 4 bases, 3 bases remained unmatched. Germline CDR1 reads MDHEN; CDR2 reads SYDVKM. The CDR3 is made up of 16 amino acids. The CDR3 DNA is TGTGCCAGCAGTTTTTGGGGACAGGGGGCCACCGGGGAGCTGTTTTTT. Its protein product is CASSFWGQGATGELFF.

The sample holds many counts of this clonotype. The V gene is TRBV6-1, the J gene TRBJ2-2; 12 nucleotides align to TRBD2. With 6 bases clipped from V and 1 base from J, the junction kept 3 bases outside the gene matches. Germline loops: CDR1 MNHNS, CDR2 SASEGT. The CDR3 sequence is 16 residues long. The CDR3 reads CASRRTSGVNTGELFF. Here the CDR3 DNA reads TGTGCCAGCAGACGGACTAGCGGGGTGAACACCGGGGAGCTGTTTTTT.

A word on this clonotype: Just one base apart from a much larger clone, this may be a read error. This chain uses TRBV27 with TRBJ1-6; TRBD1 might be the D (5 bases). This CDR3 has 14 amino acids. The germline V gene has CDR1 MNHEY and CDR2 SMNVEV (reference sequence). The CDR3 sequence is CASSDSSCNSPLHF. CDR3 in DNA: TGTGCCAGCAGTGACAGCTCCTGTAATTCACCCCTCCACTTT.

This clonotype was observed many times. Here the CDR3 DNA reads TGTGCCAGCAGTGTTGGGATGAACACTGAAGCTTTCTTT. This encodes CASSVGMNTEAFF. This rearrangement joins TRBV2 to TRBJ1-1, with D unresolved. Germline CDR1 and CDR2: SNHLY and FYNNEI. Trimming took 4 bases from V and 0 from J, leaving 6 bases between them. The CDR3 contains 13 residues.

This clonotype appeared many times. V usage is TRBV12-3 or TRBV12-4 and J usage is TRBJ1-6, with D possibly matching TRBD1 (6 bases). V lost 0 bases, J lost 9 bases, and 15 bases lay in between. This CDR3 comprises 16 residues. CDR3 sequence (DNA): TGTGCCAGCAGTTTAGCCCAGGGAAGGGGGGGTTCACCCCTCCACTTT. As protein: CASSLAQGRGGSPLHF.

As regards this clonotype: A junction boundary mismatches the germline segment, possibly from a read error. The rearrangement joins TRBV6-2 or TRBV6-3 to TRBJ2-5; 8 nucleotides align to TRBD2. The CDR3 totals 16 residues. The germline CDR1 and CDR2 sequences are MNHEY and SVGEGT. CDR3 in amino acids: CASSYSARGSGGPLFF. The CDR3, as DNA: TGTGCCAGCAGTTACTCGGCGCGGGGAAGCGGGGGACCGTTGTTCTTC.

The chain uses TRBV27 and TRBJ1-5; tentatively, D is TRBD1 (5 bases). Germline V gene lookup returns CDR1 MNHEY and CDR2 SMNVEV (reference sequence). V dropped 6 bases and J dropped 4 bases, with 16 bases sitting between them. The CDR3 contains 15 residues. The DNA of the CDR3 is TGTGCCAGCAGCCTGGGGACGGGGAAAAATCAGCCCCAGCATTTT. Protein product: CASSLGTGKNQPQHF.

The chain carries TRBV19 and TRBJ1-4; D not certain. Germline CDR1 and CDR2: LNHDA and SQIVND (reference sequence). Trimming took off 5 bases at V and 8 bases at J, with 9 bases between the two ends. The CDR3 covers 12 residues. CDR3 in amino acids: CASSSWSEKLFF. In DNA form, the CDR3 reads TGTGCCAGTAGTTCCTGGTCGGAAAAACTGTTTTTT.

The table lists this clonotype with many counts. The genes are TRBV2 and TRBJ1-1; D possibly corresponds to TRBD1 (5 bases). The CDR3 sequence is 15 residues long. Trimming took off 6 bases at V and 1 base at J, with 15 bases between the two ends. Germline V CDR1 and CDR2: SNHLY, FYNNEI. CDR3 in amino acids: CASRGWAQENTEAFF. CDR3 DNA: TGTGCCAGCAGGGGTTGGGCACAGGAGAACACTGAAGCTTTCTTT.

On this clonotype itself: A read error may produce the germline difference seen at one junction end. This chain joins TRBV15 and TRBJ1-1; maybe TRBD1 (5 bases). Per the germline V gene, CDR1 is LNHNV and CDR2 is YYDKDF (reference sequence). This CDR3 region has 13 residues. DNA of the CDR3: TGTACCACCAGCAGGGATCTGAACACTGAAGCTTTCTTT. Translating gives CTTSRDLNTEAFF.

V is TRBV7-9 and J is TRBJ2-7; perhaps TRBD1 as D (5 bases). V lost 3 bases and J lost 6, with 27 bases in between. The CDR3 length is 18 residues. Looked up from germline, CDR1 is SEHNR and CDR2 is FQNEAQ (reference sequence). As DNA, the CDR3 is TGTGCCAGCAGCTTTGTCCGAGACAGCATAATCTCCTACGGCGAGCAGTACTTC. Its translation is CASSFVRDSIISYGEQYF.

This clonotype was picked up many times. This chain uses TRBV6-1 with TRBJ2-7, with a tentative D call TRBD1 (6 bases). Trimming removed 7 bases at V and 0 bases at J, with 19 bases between. Per germline, CDR1 MNHNS and CDR2 SASEGT. The length of the CDR3 is 16 residues. The CDR3 here is CASMHRVQNPSYEQYF. DNA for the CDR3: TGTGCCAGCATGCACAGGGTCCAGAACCCCTCCTACGAGCAGTACTTC.

This clonotype was seen a few times. This chain connects TRBV20-1 to TRBJ2-7, with no clear D. The germline gives CDR1 DFQATT, CDR2 SNEGSKA (reference sequence). This CDR3 is 13 amino acids long. V lost 1 base and J 2 bases, leaving 9 bases between the germline ends. The chain's CDR3 is CSARGHRTYEQYF. For the CDR3, the DNA is TGCAGTGCTAGAGGTCACAGAACCTACGAGCAGTACTTC.

In this sample, this clonotype turned up many times. The V call is TRBV27, the J call TRBJ2-2; TRBD1 matches 8 bases. Trimming at V came to 3 bases and at J to 5 bases, leaving 20 bases not matched to a gene. There are 20 residues in the CDR3. The germline V gene has CDR1 MNHEY and CDR2 SMNVEV (reference sequence). The CDR3 bases are TGTGCCAGCAGTTTCGATCGGGGCACACCGACAGGGGTGCTAACCGGGGAGCTGTTTTTT. It encodes CASSFDRGTPTGVLTGELFF.

Only a few counts were recorded for this clonotype. A read error is possible here, since a much larger clone lies one base away. Since the CDR3 does not end with the conserved phenylalanine or tryptophan, this likely comes from a read error. The chain carries TRBV7-2 and TRBJ1-1, with D maybe TRBD1 (5 bases). V lost 1 base and J 11 bases, leaving 14 bases between the germline ends. Germline values: CDR1 SGHTA, CDR2 FQGNSA. CDR3 length equals 13 residues. CDR3 region: CASSLGQGGVAFL. DNA for the CDR3: TGTGCCAGCAGCTTAGGTCAGGGAGGGGTCGCTTTCCTT.

V usage is TRBV18 and J usage is TRBJ2-7; possible D gene TRBD2, 7 bases. Germline CDR1 is KGHSH and CDR2 is LQKENI. Trimming removed 3 bases at V and 4 bases at J, with 13 bases between. The CDR3 runs to 14 residues. CDR3 in DNA: TGTGCCAGCTCACCGGGGGGGGGCGCGTACGAGCAGTACTTC. Translation gives CASSPGGGAYEQYF.

This clonotype was counted ten times or more. The rearrangement uses TRBV12-3 or TRBV12-4 and TRBJ1-1, with D unclear. This CDR3 has 15 amino acids. V shed 6 bases and J shed 3 bases, with 17 bases lying between them. The CDR3 nucleotides read TGTGCCAGCAGCAATCTAAACCCATCTTACACTGAAGCTTTCTTT. Encoded protein: CASSNLNPSYTEAFF.

This clonotype was observed a few times. The V call is TRBV7-6, the J call TRBJ1-1; D unclear. Trimming removed 1 base at V and 1 base at J, with 10 bases between. The germline V gene has CDR1 SGHVS and CDR2 FNYEAQ. This CDR3 spans 15 amino acids. CDR3 bases: TGTGCCAGCAGCTTAGAGGACTTTCAGAACACTGAAGCTTTCTTT. It is translated as CASSLEDFQNTEAFF.

This clonotype appeared many times. J is TRBJ2-7 and V is TRBV28; TRBD2 is a possible D gene (7 bases). Trimming cost V 3 bases and J 4 bases, with 22 bases left between them. The CDR3 sequence is 17 residues long. Germline CDR1 reads MDHEN; CDR2 reads SYDVKM. CDR3 in DNA: TGTGCCAGCAGTTTGGGGAGGGAACAGGGATTCGGGTACGAGCAGTACTTC. Its protein product is CASSLGREQGFGYEQYF.

This clonotype was observed at least ten times. The CDR3 is CASSLTLAGEDSPLHF. The CDR3 bases are TGTGCCAGCAGCTTAACTCTGGCAGGGGAGGATTCACCCCTCCACTTT. The chain employs TRBV7-6 and TRBJ1-6; weak D call: TRBD1 (6 bases). V was pared by 2 bases and J by 8 bases, with 16 bases between. The CDR3 contains 16 residues. Germline CDR1 SGHVS, CDR2 FNYEAQ. Looking up the rest from reference TRBV7-6 and TRBJ1-6 gives the full variable domain: GAGVSQSPRYKVTKRGQDVALRCDPISGHVSLYWYRQALGQGPEFLTYFNYEAQQDKSGLPNDRFSAERPEGSISTLTIQRTEQRDSAMYRCASSLTLAGEDSPLHFGNGTRLTVT.

The rearrangement uses TRBV7-2 and TRBJ2-2, with 7 bases lining up with TRBD1. Trimming took 5 bases from V and 5 from J; bases not matched to a gene: 8. Germline values: CDR1 SGHTA, CDR2 FQGNSA. The CDR3 sequence is 15 residues long. CDR3 protein: CASSRDRHTTGELFF. Here the CDR3 DNA reads TGTGCCAGCAGCCGGGACAGACATACTACCGGGGAGCTGTTTTTT. The variable domain in full, with the rest retrieved from reference TRBV7-2 and TRBJ2-2, is GAGVSQSPSNKVTEKGKDVELRCDPISGHTALYWYRQSLGQGLEFLIYFQGNSAPDKSGLPSDRFSAERTGGSVSTLTIQRTQQEDSAVYLCASSRDRHTTGELFFGEGSRLTVL.

The genes are TRBV9 and TRBJ1-2; no firm D call. Germline V gene lookup returns CDR1 SGDLS and CDR2 YYNGEE. V was pared by 3 bases and J by 8 bases, with 14 bases between. This CDR3 has 13 residues. DNA for the CDR3: TGTGCCAGCAGCGCCCCTGGGCTTGGAGGCTACACCTTC. It yields the protein CASSAPGLGGYTF.